This TCR beta chain is drawn from a study of regulatory T cells in long-lasting Graves disease. Study at large: Graves' patients, diagnosed recently, had received antithyroid drugs under 3 months.

Described time point: newly diagnosed GD, antithyroid drugs for less than 3 months. PBMCs were the source of the RNA used for TCR sequencing. CDR3 regions were amplified by Arm-PCR using iRepertoire HTBI primers to build TCR beta libraries. TCRdb reanalysed the multiplex PCR reads using MiXCR and keeps one entry per CDR3 protein. The table has some 600,000 distinct CDR3 sequences, 16% seen once. Germline V lookup: CDR1 SGHTA, CDR2 FQGTGA. This CDR3 is built from 16 residues. The V gene end was trimmed by 4 bases and the J gene end by 8 bases; junction bases not matched to a gene: 12. The data were also submitted as part of a second study, on T cells in Graves' hyperthyroidism and ophthalmopathy. That work states: The HTBI primer set drove a first-round RT-PCR of the TCR CDR3.

The sequencing used peripheral blood mononuclear cells (PBMCs), collected at new diagnosis, from a patient treated with antithyroid drugs. The sequence was obtained from a man younger than 35 with Graves disease. This chain joins TRBV7-3 and TRBJ2-1; 9 positions match TRBD2. CDR3 in amino acids: CASSSQPGLASDEQFF. The CDR3 coding sequence is TGTGCCAGCAGCTCACAACCGGGACTAGCTTCCGATGAGCAGTTCTTC.